A selection of T cell receptor beta chains follows, all from one sample in a study of cytomegalovirus exposure and HLA in healthy donors. Profiling relied on immunoSEQ multiplex PCR, and the TCRdb table lists in-frame clones only, not all of them. The table records roughly 87,000 clones, roughly 80% of them present only once. Sequencing was carried out using PBMCs. The receptor source for this set is a middle-aged woman in good health and CMV-seropositive. CDR3s include the opening cysteine and the closing phenylalanine or tryptophan. A D gene is named only where the DNA matches it firmly. Only some rows state a clone size, as once, few, many or a class for expanded clones.

clone_size	v_call	j_call	d_call	cdr3_aa	cdr3_nt
NA	TRBV5-1	TRBJ1-1	TRBD1	CASFGQGQGGAEAFF	TGCGCCAGCTTCGGACAGGGGCAAGGAGGGGCTGAAGCTTTCTTT
NA	TRBV9	TRBJ1-2	NA	CASSVASGTRVGYGYTF	TGTGCCAGCAGCGTAGCGTCGGGGACAAGGGTAGGCTATGGCTACACCTTC
NA	TRBV18	TRBJ1-4	NA	CASSLGTPEGGEKLFF	TGTGCCAGCTCACTTGGGACACCCGAAGGGGGTGAAAAACTGTTTTTT
NA	TRBV21-1	TRBJ1-1	NA	CASSNEGNRVIETEAFF	TGTGCCAGCAGCAATGAAGGAAACAGGGTGATTGAAACTGAAGCTTTCTTT
few	TRBV6-5	TRBJ1-2	NA	CASSILGSNYGYTF	TGTGCCAGCAGTATACTAGGCAGTAACTATGGCTACACCTTC
NA	TRBV6-5	TRBJ2-3	TRBD1	CASSYPTGNTQYF	TGTGCCAGCAGTTACCCGACAGGGAATACGCAGTATTTT
few	TRBV7-8	TRBJ2-3	NA	CASSLNRNTDTQYF	TGTGCCAGCAGCTTAAACAGAAACACAGATACGCAGTATTTT
few	TRBV29-1	TRBJ1-3	NA	CSVGWAGNTIYF	TGCAGCGTTGGTTGGGCGGGAAACACCATATATTTT
NA	TRBV7-2	TRBJ2-3	NA	CASRTRRGFGDTQYF	TGTGCCAGCAGGACCCGTCGGGGGTTTGGAGATACGCAGTATTTT
once	TRBV13	TRBJ1-1	NA	CASSLVPLAQGGTEAFF	TGTGCCAGCAGCTTAGTCCCCCTGGCCCAGGGAGGAACTGAAGCTTTCTTT
NA	TRBV9	TRBJ1-2	NA	CASSVEAQGPKVYTF	TGTGCCAGCAGCGTAGAGGCGCAGGGCCCGAAGGTCTACACCTTC
NA	TRBV6-6	TRBJ1-2	TRBD1	CASTLQGGYGYTF	TGTGCCAGCACCTTACAGGGGGGGTATGGCTACACCTTC
NA	TRBV9	TRBJ1-2	NA	CASSGWTVSNYGYTF	TGTGCCAGCAGCGGGTGGACAGTCTCTAACTATGGCTACACCTTC
NA	TRBV28	TRBJ2-7	NA	CASASGGAGYEQYF	TGTGCCAGCGCGAGTGGGGGGGCCGGGTACGAACAGTACTTC
NA	TRBV5-8	TRBJ2-1	TRBD2	CASSFGLAGVPNEQFF	TGTGCCAGCAGCTTTGGACTAGCGGGGGTACCGAATGAGCAGTTCTTC
NA	TRBV10-3	TRBJ2-1	TRBD2	CATSSGTSGINEQFF	TGTGCCACCAGTTCAGGGACTAGCGGAATCAATGAGCAGTTCTTC
NA	TRBV18	TRBJ2-5	NA	CASSSGNDLETQYF	TGTGCCAGCTCGTCCGGGAATGATTTGGAGACCCAGTACTTC
NA	TRBV5-4	TRBJ2-5	NA	CASSLVAVETQYF	TGTGCCAGCAGCTTGGTCGCAGTAGAGACCCAGTACTTC
few	TRBV7-2	TRBJ1-1	NA	CASSSNRREAFF	TGTGCCAGCAGCTCAAACAGGCGAGAAGCTTTCTTT
NA	TRBV30	TRBJ1-5	NA	CAWSTRGGSPQHF	TGTGCCTGGAGTACACGGGGGGGTTCTCCCCAGCATTTT
NA	TRBV5-6	TRBJ2-2	TRBD2	CASSLAPKREVAGELFF	TGTGCCAGCAGCTTGGCCCCCAAGCGGGAGGTTGCCGGGGAGCTGTTTTTT
NA	TRBV6-5	TRBJ1-2	NA	CASSYKPGGAGGYTF	TGTGCCAGCAGCTACAAACCCGGGGGAGCGGGTGGCTACACCTTC
once	TRBV5-4	TRBJ2-1	TRBD2	CAVERGGRYVMNEQFF	TGTGCCGTTGAGAGAGGCGGGAGATATGTTATGAATGAGCAGTTCTTC
once	TRBV6-5	TRBJ1-2	TRBD1	CASSYSKQGIYGYTF	TGTGCCAGCAGTTACTCGAAACAGGGGATCTATGGCTACACCTTC
NA	TRBV27	TRBJ1-2	NA	CASSLGGAYGYTF	TGTGCCAGCAGTTTGGGGGGGGCATATGGCTACACCTTC
NA	TRBV19	TRBJ1-5	NA	CASSIDSYSNQPQHF	TGTGCCAGTAGTATTGACAGTTATAGCAATCAGCCCCAGCATTTT
few	TRBV30	TRBJ2-5	NA	CAWSALGPQGETQYF	TGTGCCTGGAGCGCCCTAGGGCCCCAGGGGGAGACCCAGTACTTC
NA	TRBV7-8	TRBJ1-1	NA	CASSLERSPNTEAFF	TGTGCCAGCAGCTTAGAAAGGAGCCCAAACACTGAAGCTTTCTTT
NA	TRBV4-3	TRBJ2-3	NA	CASSQGSTSSRTDTQYF	TGCGCCAGCAGCCAAGGGAGCACTAGCAGCCGCACAGATACGCAGTATTTT
few	TRBV6-4	TRBJ1-1	NA	CASSEAPGLGTEAFF	TGTGCCAGCAGTGAAGCTCCAGGGTTAGGCACTGAAGCTTTCTTT